This T cell receptor beta chain originates from a study of T cell changes during pregnancy in multiple sclerosis. Sequenced by immunoSEQ multiplex PCR; TCRdb stores in-frame clones only, minus some. The sample shows about 120,000 clones, under 95% of them seen only once. CDR1 and CDR2 (germline): SGHRS, YFSETQ. After removal of 4 bases from V and 0 bases from J, the junction contained 2 bases not matched to a gene. This CDR3 has 15 amino acids. This sequence joins TRBV5-1 and TRBJ2-1; 9 positions agree with TRBD2. Specimen: peripheral blood, collected before pregnancy. This sequence was found in a female donor with multiple sclerosis, enrolled in a pregnancy study. The CDR3 DNA is TGCGCCAGCAGCCTTAGCGGGAGCTCCTACAATGAGCAGTTCTTC. Residues: CASSLSGSSYNEQFF.